This TCR beta chain was sequenced in a study of blood T cell repertoires in COVID-19 (dated by TCRdb to the early 2020s). Background for the entire study: The collaborator samples originated in the United States, Italy and Spain and spanned the acute and convalescent phases of COVID-19. Subjects who had been exposed to COVID-19, were actively infected with it, or had recovered from it provided the deeply sampled blood TCRbeta repertoires that made up the dataset. The material from the prospective study consisted of cDNA or gDNA derived from T cells, B-cell-depleted T cells, or PBMCs. Samples came from the ongoing ImmuneRACE study (first 160 participants) plus 1,254 subjects from 6 global collaborators. A de-identified subject ID, COVID-19 status, age in years and sex were almost always included in the sample metadata. The repertoires were made available in a free public database intended to serve as a resource for research on the immune response to SARS-CoV-2. Where available, HLA class I and class II types were taken from metadata supplied by the sample provider and were not determined by assay-based typing.

General conclusions and limits of the study: How much clinical and demographic metadata was included differed by source and by participant, and the metadata was provided uncurated.

The junction shows trimming of 3 bases on V and 7 bases on J, plus 13 bases between the germline ends. The CDR3 runs 14 amino acids, cysteine and phenylalanine included. Of the read, only the CDR3 DNA is kept; its 42 bases are in frame from base 1. Via the germline V gene, CDR1 is SGHRS and CDR2 YFSETQ. About this clone: It has no known antigen specificity. Base-call qualities are not available, and no considerably larger clone is one nucleotide away.

Each collaborating institution followed its own protocols to collect whole blood in K2EDTA tubes. For TCRbeta analysis, collaborators shipped samples in one of three forms: frozen whole blood, isolated PBMCs, or DNA extracted from either of those sample types. TCRbeta CDR3 regions were amplified from genomic DNA by means of the immunoSEQ Assay, a bias-controlled multiplex PCR. In the original analysis: Within the assay, amplification of reference gene primers was used to estimate how many nucleated cells each sample contained. To quantify the absolute abundance of each unique TCRbeta CDR3 rearrangement, sequence reads were collapsed and filtered. For each sample, productive Simpson clonality was calculated as the square root of Simpson's diversity index over productive rearrangements. Imported from immuneACCESS, the table was reduced by TCRdb to in-frame sequences with V and J called. These copies leave out some clones; in studies compared against another copy, an unresolved V gene accounts for under half, and the cause of the remainder is not known. The V and J calls and clone size were taken over from that table, and D and trimming were inferred from the DNA. For this sample there are 45,000 to 55,000 clones; about nine tenths appear just once. The top ten constitute around 28% of the sample.

Source material: peripheral blood. This TCR was recovered from a human donor in a cohort sampled during active COVID-19. Recombination joined TRBV5-1 with TRBJ1-4; 6 matching bases give a weak D call of TRBD1. The CDR3 amino acid sequence is: CASSSGTKGEKLFF. The DNA is TGCGCCAGCAGCTCCGGGACAAAGGGTGAAAAACTGTTTTTT.